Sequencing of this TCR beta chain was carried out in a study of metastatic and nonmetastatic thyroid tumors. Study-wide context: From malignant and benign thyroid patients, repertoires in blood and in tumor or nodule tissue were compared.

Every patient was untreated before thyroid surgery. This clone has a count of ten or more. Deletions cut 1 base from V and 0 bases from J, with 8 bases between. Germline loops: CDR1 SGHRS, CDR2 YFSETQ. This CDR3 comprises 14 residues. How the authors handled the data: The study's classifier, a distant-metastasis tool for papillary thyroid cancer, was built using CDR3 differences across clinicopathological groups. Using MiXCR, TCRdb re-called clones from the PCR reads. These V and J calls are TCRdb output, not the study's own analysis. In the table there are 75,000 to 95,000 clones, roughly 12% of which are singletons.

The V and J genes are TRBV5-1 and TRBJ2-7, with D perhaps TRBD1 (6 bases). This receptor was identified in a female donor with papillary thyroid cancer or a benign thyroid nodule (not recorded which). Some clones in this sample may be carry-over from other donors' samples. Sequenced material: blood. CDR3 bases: TGCGCCAGCAGCTTGAGGACAGACTCCTACGAGCAGTACTTC. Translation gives CASSLRTDSYEQYF.